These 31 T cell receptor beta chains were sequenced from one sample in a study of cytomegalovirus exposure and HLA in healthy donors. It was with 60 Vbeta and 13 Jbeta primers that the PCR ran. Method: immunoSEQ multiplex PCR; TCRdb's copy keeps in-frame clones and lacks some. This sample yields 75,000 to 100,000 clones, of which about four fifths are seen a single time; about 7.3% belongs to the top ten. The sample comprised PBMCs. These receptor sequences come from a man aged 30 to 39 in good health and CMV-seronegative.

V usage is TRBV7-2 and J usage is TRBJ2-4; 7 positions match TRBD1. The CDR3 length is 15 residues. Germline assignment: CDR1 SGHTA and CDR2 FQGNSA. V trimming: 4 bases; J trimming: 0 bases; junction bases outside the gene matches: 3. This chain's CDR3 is CASSSTGVAKNIQYF. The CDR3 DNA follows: TGTGCCAGCAGCTCTACAGGGGTAGCCAAAAACATTCAGTACTTC.

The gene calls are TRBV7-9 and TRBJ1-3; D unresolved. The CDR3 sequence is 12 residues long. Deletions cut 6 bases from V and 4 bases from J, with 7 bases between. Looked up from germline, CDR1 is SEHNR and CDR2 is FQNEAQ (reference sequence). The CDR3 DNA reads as TGTGCCAGCAGTCATGAGGGAAACACCATATATTTT. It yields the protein CASSHEGNTIYF.

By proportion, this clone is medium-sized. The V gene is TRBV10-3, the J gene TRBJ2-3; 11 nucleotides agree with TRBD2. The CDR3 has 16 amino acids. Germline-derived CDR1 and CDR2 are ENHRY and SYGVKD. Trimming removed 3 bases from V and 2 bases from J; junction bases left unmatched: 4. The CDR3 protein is CAISDASGGSTDTQYF. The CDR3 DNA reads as TGTGCCATCAGTGACGCTAGCGGGGGGTCCACAGATACGCAGTATTTT.

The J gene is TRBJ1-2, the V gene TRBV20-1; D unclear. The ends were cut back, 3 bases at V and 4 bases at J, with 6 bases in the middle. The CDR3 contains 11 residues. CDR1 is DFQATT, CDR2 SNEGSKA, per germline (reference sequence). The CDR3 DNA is TGCAGTGCTAGTTCAGTCTATGGCTACACCTTC. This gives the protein CSASSVYGYTF.

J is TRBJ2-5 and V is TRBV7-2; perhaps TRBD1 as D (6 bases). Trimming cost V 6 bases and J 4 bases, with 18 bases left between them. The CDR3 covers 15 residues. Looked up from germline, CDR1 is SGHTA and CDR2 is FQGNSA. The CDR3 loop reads CASSSPYRDGETQYF. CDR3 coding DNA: TGTGCCAGCAGTTCCCCCTACAGGGACGGAGAGACCCAGTACTTC.

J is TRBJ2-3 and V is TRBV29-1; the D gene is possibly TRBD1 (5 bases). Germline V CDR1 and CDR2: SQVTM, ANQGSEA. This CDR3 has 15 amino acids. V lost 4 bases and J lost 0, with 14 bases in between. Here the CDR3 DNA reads TGCAGCGTTGTGGGGCAGAGAACTAGCACAGATACGCAGTATTTT. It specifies CSVVGQRTSTDTQYF.

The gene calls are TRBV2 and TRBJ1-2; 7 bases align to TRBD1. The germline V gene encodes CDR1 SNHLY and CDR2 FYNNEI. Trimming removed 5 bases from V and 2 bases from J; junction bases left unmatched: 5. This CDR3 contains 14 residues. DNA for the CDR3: TGTGCCAGCAGTCTGACAGGGTCAAACTATGGCTACACCTTC. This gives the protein CASSLTGSNYGYTF.

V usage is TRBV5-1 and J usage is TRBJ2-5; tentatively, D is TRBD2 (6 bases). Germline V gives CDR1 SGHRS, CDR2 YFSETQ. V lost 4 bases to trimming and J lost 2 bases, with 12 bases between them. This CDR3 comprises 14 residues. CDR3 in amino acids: CASSPGSTQETQYF. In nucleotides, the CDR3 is TGCGCCAGCAGCCCCGGGAGCACTCAAGAGACCCAGTACTTC.

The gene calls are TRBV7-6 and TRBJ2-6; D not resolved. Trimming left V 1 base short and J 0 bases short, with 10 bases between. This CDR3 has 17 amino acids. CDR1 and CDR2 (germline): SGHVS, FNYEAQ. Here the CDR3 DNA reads TGTGCCAGCAGCTTAGGAGCGAGGCTCTCTGGGGCCAACGTCCTGACTTTC. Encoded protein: CASSLGARLSGANVLTF. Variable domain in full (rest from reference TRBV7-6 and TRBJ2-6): GAGVSQSPRYKVTKRGQDVALRCDPISGHVSLYWYRQALGQGPEFLTYFNYEAQQDKSGLPNDRFSAERPEGSISTLTIQRTEQRDSAMYRCASSLGARLSGANVLTFGAGSRLTVL.

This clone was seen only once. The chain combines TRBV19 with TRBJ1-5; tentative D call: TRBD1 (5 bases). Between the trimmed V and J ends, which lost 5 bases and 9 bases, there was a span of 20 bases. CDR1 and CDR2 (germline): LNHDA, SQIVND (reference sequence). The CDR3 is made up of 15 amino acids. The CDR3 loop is CASSSPRQSLWPQHF. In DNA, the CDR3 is TGTGCCAGTAGTTCCCCTCGACAGAGCCTATGGCCCCAGCATTTT.

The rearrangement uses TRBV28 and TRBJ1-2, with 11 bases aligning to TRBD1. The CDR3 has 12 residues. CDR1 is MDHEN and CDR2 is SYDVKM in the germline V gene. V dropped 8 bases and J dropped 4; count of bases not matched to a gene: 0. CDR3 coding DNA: TGTGCCAGCGGACAGGGGGCCTATGGCTACACCTTC. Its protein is CASGQGAYGYTF.

The CDR3 DNA reads TGTGCCAGTAGTATAGCTTCCGGACCCCTCCACTTT. It specifies CASSIASGPLHF. The rearrangement uses TRBV19 and TRBJ1-6, with no clear D. Trimming pared 1 base from V and 12 bases from J, leaving 7 bases between. In germline, CDR1 is LNHDA, CDR2 SQIVND (reference sequence). This CDR3 has 12 residues.

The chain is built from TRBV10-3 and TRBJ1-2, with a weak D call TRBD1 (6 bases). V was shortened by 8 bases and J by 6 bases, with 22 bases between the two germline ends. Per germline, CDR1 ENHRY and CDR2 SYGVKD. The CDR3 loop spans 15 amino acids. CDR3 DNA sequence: TGTGCCATCCCAGCTTCCGGGCCCAGGGGCCATGGCTACACCTTC. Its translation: CAIPASGPRGHGYTF.

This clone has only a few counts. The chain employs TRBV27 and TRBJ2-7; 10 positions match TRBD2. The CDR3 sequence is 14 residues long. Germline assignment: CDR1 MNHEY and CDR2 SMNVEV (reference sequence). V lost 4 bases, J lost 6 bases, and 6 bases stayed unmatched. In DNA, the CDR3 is TGTGCCAGCAGTTCCTCCGGGACTAGCGCCGAGCAGTACTTC. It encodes CASSSSGTSAEQYF.

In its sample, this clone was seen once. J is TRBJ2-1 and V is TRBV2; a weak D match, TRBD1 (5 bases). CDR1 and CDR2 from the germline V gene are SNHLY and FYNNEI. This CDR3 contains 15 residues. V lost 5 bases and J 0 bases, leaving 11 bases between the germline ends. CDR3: CASSPQDSSYNEQFF. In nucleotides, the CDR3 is TGTGCCAGCAGTCCACAGGATAGCTCCTACAATGAGCAGTTCTTC.

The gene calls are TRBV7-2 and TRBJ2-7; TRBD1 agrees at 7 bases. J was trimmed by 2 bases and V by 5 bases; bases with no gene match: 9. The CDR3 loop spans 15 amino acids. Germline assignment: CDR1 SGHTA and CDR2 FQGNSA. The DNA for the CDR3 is TGTGCCAGCAGCCCTCAAGACAGGGTGGCCTACGAGCAGTACTTC. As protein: CASSPQDRVAYEQYF.

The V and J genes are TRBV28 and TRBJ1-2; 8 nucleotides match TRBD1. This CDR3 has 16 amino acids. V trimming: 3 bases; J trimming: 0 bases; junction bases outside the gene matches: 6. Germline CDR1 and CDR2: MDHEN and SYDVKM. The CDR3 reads CASSFLDREPNYGYTF. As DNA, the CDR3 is TGTGCCAGCAGTTTTCTGGACAGGGAACCTAACTATGGCTACACCTTC.

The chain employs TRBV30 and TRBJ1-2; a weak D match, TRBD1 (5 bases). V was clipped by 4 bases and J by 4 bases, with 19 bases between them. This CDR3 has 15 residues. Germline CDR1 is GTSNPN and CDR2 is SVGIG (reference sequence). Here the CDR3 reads CAWMAGGGLFYGYTF. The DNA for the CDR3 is TGTGCCTGGATGGCAGGCGGGGGACTTTTCTATGGCTACACCTTC.

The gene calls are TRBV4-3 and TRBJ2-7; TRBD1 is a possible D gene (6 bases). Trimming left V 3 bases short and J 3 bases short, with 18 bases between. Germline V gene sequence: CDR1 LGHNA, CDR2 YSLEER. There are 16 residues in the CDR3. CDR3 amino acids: CASSHVTGKIGYEQYF. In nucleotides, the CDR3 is TGCGCCAGCAGCCATGTTACAGGGAAAATCGGCTACGAGCAGTACTTC.

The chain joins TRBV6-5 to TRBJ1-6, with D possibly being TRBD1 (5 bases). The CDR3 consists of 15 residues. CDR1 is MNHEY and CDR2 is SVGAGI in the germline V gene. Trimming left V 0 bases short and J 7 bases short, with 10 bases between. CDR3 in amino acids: CASSYSNRGNSPLHF. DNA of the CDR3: TGTGCCAGCAGTTACTCGAACCGGGGGAATTCACCCCTCCACTTT.

The CDR3 reads CAGGGRVNTEAFF. In DNA, the CDR3 is TGTGCCGGAGGGGGCAGAGTGAACACTGAAGCTTTCTTT. This chain uses TRBV2 with TRBJ1-1; 7 bases agree with TRBD1. The V segment lost 11 bases and the J segment 0 bases; nucleotides outside the gene matches: 6. There are 13 residues in the CDR3. CDR1 SNHLY and CDR2 FYNNEI come from the germline V gene. The whole variable domain, remainder taken from reference TRBV2 and TRBJ1-1, is EPEVTQTPSHQVTQMGQEVILRCVPISNHLYFYWYRQILGQKVEFLVSFYNNEISEKSEIFDDQFSVERPDGSNFTLKIRSTKLEDSAMYFCAGGGRVNTEAFFGQGTRLTVV.

The CDR3 is CASSSGTSGRTDTQYF. The CDR3 bases are TGCGCCAGCAGCTCGGGGACTAGCGGGAGAACCGATACGCAGTATTTT. The rearrangement links TRBV5-1 to TRBJ2-3, with 14 bases lining up with TRBD2. V was clipped by 3 bases and J by 6 bases; unmatched bases: 6. CDR1 is SGHRS and CDR2 is YFSETQ in the germline V gene. The CDR3 runs to 16 residues.

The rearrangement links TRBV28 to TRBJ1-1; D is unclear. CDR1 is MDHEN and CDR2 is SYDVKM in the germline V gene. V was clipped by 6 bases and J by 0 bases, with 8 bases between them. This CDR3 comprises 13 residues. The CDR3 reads CASRPRMNTEAFF. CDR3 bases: TGTGCCAGCAGACCTAGAATGAACACTGAAGCTTTCTTT.

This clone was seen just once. This CDR3 is CASSRSGSSYEQYF. CDR3 DNA: TGTGCCAGCAGCCGGAGCGGGAGCTCCTACGAGCAGTACTTC. The V call is TRBV5-4, the J call TRBJ2-7, with 8 positions matching TRBD2. This CDR3 has 14 amino acids. Germline trimming cut 4 bases from V and 0 bases from J; bases unmatched to any gene: 3. CDR1 is SGHNT, CDR2 YYREEE, per germline (reference sequence).

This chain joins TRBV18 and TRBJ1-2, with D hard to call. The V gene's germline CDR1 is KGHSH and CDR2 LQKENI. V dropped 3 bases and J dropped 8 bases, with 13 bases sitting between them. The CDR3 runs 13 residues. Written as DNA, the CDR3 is TGTGCCAGCTCACCCGGTGGAGGGCAAGGCTACACCTTC. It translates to CASSPGGGQGYTF.

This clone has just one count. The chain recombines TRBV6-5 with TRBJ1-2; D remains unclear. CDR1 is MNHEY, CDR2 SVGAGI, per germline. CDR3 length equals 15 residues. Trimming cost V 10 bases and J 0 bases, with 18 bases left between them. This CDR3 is CATQNHEAANYGYTF. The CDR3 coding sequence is TGTGCCACCCAGAACCATGAGGCCGCTAACTATGGCTACACCTTC.

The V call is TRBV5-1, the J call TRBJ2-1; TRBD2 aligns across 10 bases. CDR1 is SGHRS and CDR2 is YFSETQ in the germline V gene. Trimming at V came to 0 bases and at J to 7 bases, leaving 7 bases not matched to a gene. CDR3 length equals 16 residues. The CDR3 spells CASSLVALAGVNEQFF. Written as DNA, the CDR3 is TGCGCCAGCAGCTTGGTAGCGCTAGCGGGAGTAAATGAGCAGTTCTTC.

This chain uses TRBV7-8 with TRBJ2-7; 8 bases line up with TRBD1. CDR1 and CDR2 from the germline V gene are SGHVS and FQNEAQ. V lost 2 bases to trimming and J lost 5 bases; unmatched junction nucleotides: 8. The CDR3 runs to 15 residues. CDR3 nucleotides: TGTGCCAGCAGCTTAAGGACAGGGCGGTTCAACGAGCAGTACTTC. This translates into CASSLRTGRFNEQYF.

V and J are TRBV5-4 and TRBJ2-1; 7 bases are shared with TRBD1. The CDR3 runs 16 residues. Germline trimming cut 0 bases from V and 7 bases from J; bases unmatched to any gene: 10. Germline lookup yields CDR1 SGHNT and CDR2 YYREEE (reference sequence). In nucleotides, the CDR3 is TGTGCCAGCAGCTTGGCCGACAGGGTCGCGGCTAATGAGCAGTTCTTC. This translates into CASSLADRVAANEQFF.

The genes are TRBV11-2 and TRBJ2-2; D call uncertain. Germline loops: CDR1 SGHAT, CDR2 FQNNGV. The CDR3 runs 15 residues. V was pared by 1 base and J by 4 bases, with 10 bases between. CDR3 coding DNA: TGTGCCAGCAGCTTAGTGGGTGGAGTCACCGGGGAGCTGTTTTTT. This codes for CASSLVGGVTGELFF.

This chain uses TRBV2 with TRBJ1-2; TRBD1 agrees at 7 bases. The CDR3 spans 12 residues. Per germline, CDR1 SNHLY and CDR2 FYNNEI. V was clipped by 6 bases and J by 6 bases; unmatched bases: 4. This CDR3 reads CASSLTGHGYTF. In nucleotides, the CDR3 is TGTGCCAGCAGCTTGACAGGGCATGGCTACACCTTC.